Given below is one TCR beta chain in context. Antigen: not known. The data belong to a study of identical twins. Findings and limits, study-wide: Diverse VJ usage suggested most zero-insertion clonotypes were not invariant T cells. Reduced insertions were recorded for abundant cord blood beta clonotypes, with no such pattern in memory repertoires. It was cross-sectional statistical analysis, not following the same donors, that the conclusions relied on.

TCRdb recomputed calls from the 5' RACE reads with MiXCR, one row per CDR3 protein. The sample contains roughly 18,000 distinct CDR3 sequences, roughly 63% of which appear only once. The CDR3 has 15 amino acids. CDR1 LGHNA and CDR2 YSLEER come from the germline V gene. V gave up 3 bases and J gave up 2 bases; unmatched junction bases: 5. Healthy Caucasians made up all donors. Sample: memory (CD45RO+) T cells sorted from blood. The receptor comes from a woman younger than 35 in good health. This table probably holds off-target reads from a library built for another chain. The V call is TRBV4-3, the J call TRBJ2-3, with 7 bases identical to TRBD1. This CDR3 is CASSHTTGYTDTQYF. The CDR3 bases are TGCGCCAGCAGCCATACGACAGGGTACACAGATACGCAGTATTTT.